The source of this T cell receptor (beta chain) is a study of blood T cell repertoires in COVID-19. Overall study context: Sources were T cells, B-cell-depleted T cells, or PBMCs; the material itself was cDNA or gDNA.

The germline V gene encodes CDR1 LNHDA and CDR2 SQIVND (reference sequence). CDR3 size: 15 residues. Trimming pared 6 bases from V and 1 base from J, leaving 15 bases between. Authors' processing steps: Counts of nucleated cells, estimated from reference gene primer amplification, were obtained. Produced via immunoSEQ multiplex PCR; TCRdb's table is partial and in-frame only. Clonal size and the V and J genes are those of that table, whereas D and trimming came from the DNA. Of 200,000 or so clones in the sample, about 80% are singletons; the top ten hold 6% to 8%. The sample consisted of peripheral blood. The rearrangement joins TRBV19 to TRBJ2-5, with D perhaps matching TRBD1 (6 bases). The sequence came from a human donor with acute or convalescent COVID-19. The donor label of this sample is uncertain. In nucleotides, the CDR3 is TGTGCCAGTAGGGCAGGGGTTTTAGGCCAAGAGACCCAGTACTTC. Encoded protein: CASRAGVLGQETQYF. The whole variable domain, filled in from reference TRBV19 and TRBJ2-5, reads DGGITQSPKYLFRKEGQNVTLSCEQNLNHDAMYWYRQDPGQGLRLIYYSQIVNDFQKGDIAEGYSVSREKKESFPLTVTSAQKNPTAFYLCASRAGVLGQETQYFGPGTRLLVL.